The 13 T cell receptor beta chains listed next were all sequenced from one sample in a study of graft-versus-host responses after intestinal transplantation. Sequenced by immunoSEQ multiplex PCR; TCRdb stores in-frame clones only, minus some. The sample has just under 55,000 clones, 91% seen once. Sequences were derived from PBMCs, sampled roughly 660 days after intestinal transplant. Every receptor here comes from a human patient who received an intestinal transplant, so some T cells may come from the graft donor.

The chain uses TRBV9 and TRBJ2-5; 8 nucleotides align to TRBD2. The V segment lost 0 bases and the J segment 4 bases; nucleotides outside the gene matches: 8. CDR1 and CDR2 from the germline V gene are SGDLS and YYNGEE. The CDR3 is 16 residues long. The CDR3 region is CASSVVAGGRLETQYF. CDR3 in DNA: TGTGCCAGCAGCGTAGTGGCGGGGGGCCGGTTAGAGACCCAGTACTTC.

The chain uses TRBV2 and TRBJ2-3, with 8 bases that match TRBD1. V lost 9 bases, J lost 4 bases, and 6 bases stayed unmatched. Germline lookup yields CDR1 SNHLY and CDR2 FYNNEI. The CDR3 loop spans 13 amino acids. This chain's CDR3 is CARRTGPSDTQYF. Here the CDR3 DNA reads TGTGCCAGACGGACAGGGCCATCAGATACGCAGTATTTT.

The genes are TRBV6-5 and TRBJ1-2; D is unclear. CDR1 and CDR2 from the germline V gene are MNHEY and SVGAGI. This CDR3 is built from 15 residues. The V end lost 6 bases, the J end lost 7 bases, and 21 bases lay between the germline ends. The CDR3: CASSPVHASLPGYTF. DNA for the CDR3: TGTGCCAGCAGCCCCGTTCACGCTTCTCTACCTGGCTACACCTTC.

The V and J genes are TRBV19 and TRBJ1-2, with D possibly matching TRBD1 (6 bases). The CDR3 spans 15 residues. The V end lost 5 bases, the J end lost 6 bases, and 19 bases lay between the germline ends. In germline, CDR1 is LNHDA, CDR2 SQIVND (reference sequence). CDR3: CASSRTSDRPDGYTF. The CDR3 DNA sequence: TGTGCCAGTAGTCGAACCTCCGACAGGCCCGATGGCTACACCTTC.

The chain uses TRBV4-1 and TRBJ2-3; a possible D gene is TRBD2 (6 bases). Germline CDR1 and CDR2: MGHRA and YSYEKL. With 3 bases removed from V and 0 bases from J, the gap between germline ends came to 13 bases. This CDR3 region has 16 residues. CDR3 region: CASSHSSEASTDTQYF. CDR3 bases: TGCGCCAGCAGCCATTCTAGCGAAGCTAGCACAGATACGCAGTATTTT.

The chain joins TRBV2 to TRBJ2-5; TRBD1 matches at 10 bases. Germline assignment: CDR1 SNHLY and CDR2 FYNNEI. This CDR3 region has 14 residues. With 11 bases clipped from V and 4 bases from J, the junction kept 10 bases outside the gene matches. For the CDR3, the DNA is TGTGCCGGCAACCGGGGACAGGGGCGAGAGACCCAGTACTTC. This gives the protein CAGNRGQGRETQYF.

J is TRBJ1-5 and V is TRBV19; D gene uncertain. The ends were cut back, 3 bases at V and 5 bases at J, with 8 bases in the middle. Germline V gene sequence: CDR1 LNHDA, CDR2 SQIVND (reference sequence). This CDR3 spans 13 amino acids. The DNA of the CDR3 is TGTGCCAGTAGTATCAGCAGTTATCAGCCCCAGCATTTT. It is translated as CASSISSYQPQHF.

CDR3 DNA sequence: TGTGCCACCAGCAGGGGAAGTGGATCGGGTTCCTACGAGCAGTACTTC. It codes for CATSRGSGSGSYEQYF. V gene TRBV15 combines with J gene TRBJ2-7, with D unclear. Germline CDR1 LNHNV, CDR2 YYDKDF (reference sequence). V dropped 3 bases and J dropped 1 base, with 16 bases sitting between them. CDR3 length: 16 residues.

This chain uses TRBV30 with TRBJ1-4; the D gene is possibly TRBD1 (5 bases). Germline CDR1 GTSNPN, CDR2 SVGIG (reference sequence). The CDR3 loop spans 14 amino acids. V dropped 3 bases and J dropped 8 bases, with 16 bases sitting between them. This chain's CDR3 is CAWSGGQGDEKLFF. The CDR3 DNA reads TGTGCCTGGAGCGGCGGGCAGGGTGACGAAAAACTGTTTTTT.

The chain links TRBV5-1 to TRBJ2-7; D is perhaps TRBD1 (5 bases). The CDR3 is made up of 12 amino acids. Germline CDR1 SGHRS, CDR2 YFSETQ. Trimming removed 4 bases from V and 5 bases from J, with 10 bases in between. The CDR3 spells CASSGGADEQYF. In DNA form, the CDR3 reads TGCGCCAGCAGCGGTGGGGCGGACGAGCAGTACTTC.

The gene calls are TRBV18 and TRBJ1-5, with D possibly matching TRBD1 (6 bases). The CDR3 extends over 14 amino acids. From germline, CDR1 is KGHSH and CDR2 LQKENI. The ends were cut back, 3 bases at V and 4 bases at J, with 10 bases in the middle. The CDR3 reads CASSPSGVNQPQHF. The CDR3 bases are TGTGCCAGCTCACCGTCAGGGGTAAATCAGCCCCAGCATTTT. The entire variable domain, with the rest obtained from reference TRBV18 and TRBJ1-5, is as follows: NAGVMQNPRHLVRRRGQEARLRCSPMKGHSHVYWYRQLPEEGLKFMVYLQKENIIDESGMPKERFSAEFPKEGPSILRIQQVVRGDSAAYFCASSPSGVNQPQHFGDGTRLSIL.

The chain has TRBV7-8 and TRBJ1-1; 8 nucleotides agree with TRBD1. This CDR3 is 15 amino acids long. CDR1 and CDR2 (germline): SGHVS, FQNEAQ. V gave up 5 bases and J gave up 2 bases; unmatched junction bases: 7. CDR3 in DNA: TGTGCCAGCAGCCCCGGACAGGGTGGAAACACTGAAGCTTTCTTT. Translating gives CASSPGQGGNTEAFF.

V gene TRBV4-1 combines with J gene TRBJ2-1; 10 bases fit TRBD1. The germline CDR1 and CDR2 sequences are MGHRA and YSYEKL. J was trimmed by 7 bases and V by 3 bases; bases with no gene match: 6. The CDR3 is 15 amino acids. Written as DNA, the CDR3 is TGCGCCAGCAGCCACCCCGGGACAGGGGAAAATGAGCAGTTCTTC. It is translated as CASSHPGTGENEQFF.